The 9 T cell receptor beta chains presented below share a single source sample, sequenced in a study of CD8 T cells in Susac syndrome (dated by TCRdb to 2018 to 2020). Libraries were built with the immunoSEQ multiplex PCR assay. RNA was extracted using the RNeasy kit, and roughly 0.5 to 1 microgram was reverse transcribed with random hexamers. The public reads were run again by TCRdb, first through fastp at Q25 and then through MiXCR, and only productive beta chains were kept. Rows are combined by CDR3 protein, so each entry shows the most common genes and DNA. This sample gives about 140,000 distinct CDR3 sequences in total; around 95% of them show up just once. The ten biggest clones cover 0.14% of the sample. Sequencing used CD4+ T cells from PBMCs. Receptors originate from a human donor with Susac syndrome.

This clonotype was counted once. The chain is built from TRBV20-1 and TRBJ2-1; D gene uncertain. The CDR3 is 17 residues long. With 6 bases removed from V and 0 bases from J, the gap between germline ends came to 21 bases. CDR1 and CDR2 (germline): DFQATT, SNEGSKA (reference sequence). This CDR3 is CSAISSSWITSYNEQFF. The CDR3 nucleotides are TGCAGTGCCATCTCGTCCAGTTGGATCACCTCCTACAATGAGCAGTTCTTC.

This CDR3 is CASSQGMRQGAYEQYF. DNA for the CDR3: TGCGCCAGCAGCCAAGGGATGCGACAGGGGGCCTACGAGCAGTACTTC. This chain links TRBV4-1 with TRBJ2-7; 9 bases are shared with TRBD1. V gave up 1 base and J gave up 2 bases; unmatched junction bases: 6. The CDR3 covers 16 residues. CDR1 MGHRA and CDR2 YSYEKL come from the germline V gene.

This sequence joins TRBV3-1 and TRBJ1-1, with D possibly matching TRBD1 (5 bases). The CDR3 is 12 residues long. Germline V gene data show CDR1 as LGHDT and CDR2 as YNNKEL (reference sequence). The V gene lost 5 bases and the J gene lost 4 bases, with 8 bases spanning the gap. CDR3 amino acids: CASSYTGTEAFF. CDR3 coding DNA: TGTGCCAGCAGCTATACAGGCACTGAAGCTTTCTTT.

Only one count was recorded for this clonotype. The chain carries TRBV2 and TRBJ1-5; D unclear. With 5 bases removed from V and 4 bases from J, the gap between germline ends came to 9 bases. This CDR3 is built from 13 residues. Germline CDR1 is SNHLY and CDR2 is FYNNEI. The CDR3 here is CASSSTPNQPQHF. CDR3 nucleotide sequence: TGTGCCAGCAGTTCCACTCCGAATCAGCCCCAGCATTTT.

The rearrangement links TRBV12-3 or TRBV12-4 to TRBJ2-3; TRBD2 matches at 9 bases. The CDR3 length is 15 residues. J lost 4 bases, V lost 3 bases, and 5 bases had no gene match. The chain's CDR3 is CASSFDAGGPDTQYF. DNA for the CDR3: TGTGCCAGCAGTTTTGACGCGGGGGGGCCAGATACGCAGTATTTT.

The rearrangement joins TRBV5-4 to TRBJ1-1; 8 nucleotides agree with TRBD1. Germline CDR1 is SGHNT and CDR2 is YYREEE (reference sequence). The CDR3 extends over 15 amino acids. V was clipped by 0 bases and J by 6 bases; unmatched bases: 7. In DNA form, the CDR3 reads TGTGCCAGCAGCTTGGCCCAGGGGGCGGGGGCTGAAGCTTTCTTT. Translating gives CASSLAQGAGAEAFF.

The CDR3 region is CSGTRDLNTEAFF. In nucleotides, the CDR3 is TGCAGCGGTACACGGGACTTGAACACTGAAGCTTTCTTT. The V gene is TRBV29-1, the J gene TRBJ1-1; TRBD1 might be the D (5 bases). The germline V and J ends were trimmed by 7 bases and 0 bases, with 12 bases remaining between them. Germline V gene data show CDR1 as SQVTM and CDR2 as ANQGSEA. The CDR3 extends over 13 amino acids.

This clonotype has only one observation. The V gene is TRBV4-3, the J gene TRBJ2-7; 9 bases agree with TRBD2. The CDR3 is 16 residues long. Germline V lookup: CDR1 LGHNA, CDR2 YSLEER. V was clipped by 4 bases and J by 3 bases; unmatched bases: 10. Written as DNA, the CDR3 is TGCGCCAGCAGCCGAATGACCGGGACTAGCATCTACGAGCAGTACTTC. Its protein product is CASSRMTGTSIYEQYF.

The J gene is TRBJ1-1, the V gene TRBV6-2 or TRBV6-3; D is perhaps TRBD1 (6 bases). Germline CDR1 is MNHEY and CDR2 is SVGEGT. This CDR3 comprises 13 residues. V lost 5 bases and J lost 4, with 11 bases in between. CDR3 bases: TGTGCCAGCAGTCTAATACAGGGCACTGAAGCTTTCTTT. This codes for CASSLIQGTEAFF.